One and the same sample provided the 20 T cell receptor beta chains below, sequenced in a study of technical replicates of blood from a few donors. Generated by immunoSEQ multiplex PCR, the TCRdb table keeps only in-frame clones and is missing some. The sample contains 55,000 to 80,000 clones, roughly nine tenths of which appear only once. The sample consisted of PBMCs. Receptor source: a human donor in good health. Some clones in this sample may be carry-over from other donors' samples.

This rearrangement joins TRBV6-1 to TRBJ2-1, with TRBD2 matching 9 bases. This CDR3 comprises 16 residues. The V and J ends lost 1 base and 8 bases, in that order; junction bases with no gene match: 9. Germline V gene lookup returns CDR1 MNHNS and CDR2 SASEGT. The CDR3 loop reads CASSEGYAGGPYEQFF. Here the CDR3 DNA reads TGTGCCAGCAGTGAAGGATACGCGGGGGGGCCCTATGAGCAGTTCTTC.

This chain connects TRBV5-4 to TRBJ1-2; no clear D gene. Trimming shortened V by 2 bases and J by 5 bases, and 13 bases separated the two germline ends. The germline CDR1 and CDR2 sequences are SGHNT and YYREEE (reference sequence). The CDR3 runs 14 residues. In DNA, the CDR3 is TGTGCCAGCAGCTTTGCGCTGAGCGGTTATGGCTACACCTTC. Its protein product is CASSFALSGYGYTF.

The J gene is TRBJ2-3, the V gene TRBV6-1, with D unclear. The CDR3 has 17 amino acids. The V gene lost 2 bases and the J gene lost 3 bases, with 18 bases spanning the gap. Germline assignment: CDR1 MNHNS and CDR2 SASEGT. CDR3 coding DNA: TGTGCCAGCAGTGAAACGGGTAGCACTAAAGGAACAGATACGCAGTATTTT. The encoded protein is CASSETGSTKGTDTQYF.

The chain couples TRBV15 to TRBJ2-7; no reliable D call. V lost 0 bases, J lost 2 bases, and 14 bases lay in between. CDR1 is LNHNV and CDR2 is YYDKDF in the germline V gene (reference sequence). The CDR3 sequence is 16 residues long. Written as DNA, the CDR3 is TGTGCCACCAGCAGAGAGGTCCCGAGGTTCACCTACGAGCAGTACTTC. This encodes CATSREVPRFTYEQYF.

This clone was counted between two and nine times. This chain uses TRBV28 with TRBJ1-2, with 9 bases lining up with TRBD1. This CDR3 has 12 amino acids. CDR1 MDHEN and CDR2 SYDVKM come from the germline V gene. The CDR3: CASGDRDYGYTF. CDR3 nucleotide sequence: TGTGCGAGCGGGGACAGGGACTATGGCTACACCTTC.

The chain carries TRBV5-1 and TRBJ1-3, with TRBD1 identical over 7 bases. After removal of 0 bases from V and 0 bases from J, the junction contained 3 bases not matched to a gene. The CDR3 loop spans 16 amino acids. Germline V gene data show CDR1 as SGHRS and CDR2 as YFSETQ. This CDR3 is CASSLETGSSGNTIYF. Written as DNA, the CDR3 is TGCGCCAGCAGCTTGGAGACAGGGAGCTCTGGAAACACCATATATTTT.

The J gene is TRBJ1-5, the V gene TRBV27; 7 nucleotides line up with TRBD1. The CDR3 consists of 14 residues. CDR1 and CDR2 from the germline V gene are MNHEY and SMNVEV (reference sequence). Losses at the gene ends were 6 bases for V and 3 bases for J; bases not matched to a gene: 5. CDR3 DNA: TGTGCCAGCAGATACACAGGGGTCAATCAGCCCCAGCATTTT. Its protein product is CASRYTGVNQPQHF.

CDR3 nucleotides: TGCGCCAGCAGCCCCGGCTGGGCGGGAGGGAAGGTTGAGCAGTTCTTC. The encoded protein is CASSPGWAGGKVEQFF. The chain uses TRBV5-1 and TRBJ2-1; 9 bases match TRBD2. The CDR3 covers 16 residues. Germline V gene lookup returns CDR1 SGHRS and CDR2 YFSETQ. J was trimmed by 9 bases and V by 4 bases; bases with no gene match: 14. The full variable domain, rest sourced from reference TRBV5-1 and TRBJ2-1, is KAGVTQTPRYLIKTRGQQVTLSCSPISGHRSVSWYQQTPGQGLQFLFEYFSETQRNKGNFPGRFSGRQFSNSRSEMNVSTLELGDSALYLCASSPGWAGGKVEQFFGPGTRLTVL.

The chain employs TRBV12-5 and TRBJ2-7; 9 positions agree with TRBD1. The germline gives CDR1 LGHNT, CDR2 FRNRAP. The CDR3 runs to 14 residues. Trimming cost V 7 bases and J 2 bases; bases outside gene matches: 6. The CDR3 spells CASASDRGTYEQYF. The DNA of the CDR3 is TGTGCTAGTGCCTCGGACAGGGGCACCTACGAGCAGTACTTC. The whole variable domain, remainder taken from reference TRBV12-5 and TRBJ2-7, is DARVTQTPRHKVTEMGQEVTMRCQPILGHNTVFWYRQTMMQGLELLAYFRNRAPLDDSGMPKDRFSAEMPDATLATLKIQPSEPRDSAVYFCASASDRGTYEQYFGPGTRLTVT.

This rearrangement joins TRBV6-5 to TRBJ2-7; D unclear. The CDR3 has 15 residues. CDR1 and CDR2 (germline): MNHEY, SVGAGI. Trimming stripped 9 bases from V and 6 bases from J, with 24 bases between. CDR3 sequence: CASRSLSRWSTEQYF. In DNA, the CDR3 is TGTGCCAGTCGTTCCTTATCGCGATGGAGTACCGAGCAGTACTTC.

The V call is TRBV7-9, the J call TRBJ2-2; D is uncertain. From germline, CDR1 is SEHNR and CDR2 FQNEAQ (reference sequence). Trimming cost V 0 bases and J 4 bases, with 9 bases left between them. The CDR3 is made up of 15 amino acids. The CDR3 DNA reads TGTGCCAGCAGCTTAGCCCTTCCTACCACCGGGGAGCTGTTTTTT. Protein sequence: CASSLALPTTGELFF. Combining the CDR3 with reference TRBV7-9 and TRBJ2-2 gives the whole variable domain DTGVSQNPRHKITKRGQNVTFRCDPISEHNRLYWYRQTLGQGPEFLTYFQNEAQLEKSRLLSDRFSAERPKGSFSTLEIQRTEQGDSAMYLCASSLALPTTGELFFGEGSRLTVL.

The chain has TRBV4-2 and TRBJ2-7; 8 bases fit TRBD2. The CDR3 contains 15 residues. The germline V gene encodes CDR1 LGHNA and CDR2 YNFKEQ. V gave up 3 bases and J gave up 2 bases; unmatched junction bases: 6. This CDR3 is CASSQVAGQTYEQYF. CDR3 nucleotides: TGTGCCAGCAGCCAGGTAGCGGGGCAGACCTACGAGCAGTACTTC.

The chain is built from TRBV7-9 and TRBJ2-7; TRBD1 matches 8 bases. The CDR3 extends over 16 amino acids. Germline assignment: CDR1 SEHNR and CDR2 FQNEAQ (reference sequence). The V gene end was trimmed by 4 bases and the J gene end by 3 bases; junction bases not matched to a gene: 11. The CDR3 coding sequence is TGTGCCAGCAGCTCCTCCTCCGGGACAGGATTCTACGAGCAGTACTTC. Amino acid sequence: CASSSSSGTGFYEQYF.

The chain carries TRBV14 and TRBJ2-7, with TRBD1 identical over 8 bases. The V gene's germline CDR1 is SGHDN and CDR2 FVKESK. There are 13 residues in the CDR3. The ends lost 4 bases at V and 7 bases at J; junction bases unmatched: 6. DNA for the CDR3: TGTGCCAGCAGCCCGCAGGGGGCGGCGGAGCAGTACTTC. Its protein is CASSPQGAAEQYF.

This chain links TRBV9 with TRBJ2-6; tentatively, D is TRBD2 (6 bases). Trimming took off 1 base at V and 1 base at J, with 6 bases between the two ends. The CDR3 loop spans 15 amino acids. In germline, CDR1 is SGDLS, CDR2 YYNGEE. CDR3 sequence: CASSVRGSGANVLTF. The CDR3 nucleotides are TGTGCCAGCAGCGTACGGGGGTCTGGGGCCAACGTCCTGACTTTC.

CDR3 loop: CASSHDPGQGASNYEQYF. For the CDR3, the DNA is TGTGCCAGCAGCCATGACCCGGGACAGGGGGCTTCGAACTACGAGCAGTACTTC. V usage is TRBV7-8 and J usage is TRBJ2-7; 12 bases match TRBD1. V lost 5 bases and J lost 3; bases outside the gene matches: 14. The CDR3 runs 18 residues. Germline lookup yields CDR1 SGHVS and CDR2 FQNEAQ.

This chain joins TRBV5-4 and TRBJ2-5; TRBD1 is a possible D gene (5 bases). In germline, CDR1 is SGHNT, CDR2 YYREEE (reference sequence). CDR3 size: 14 residues. Trimming stripped 4 bases from V and 4 bases from J, with 14 bases between. CDR3 bases: TGTGCCAGCAGCCCAATAGGGGTAAGAGAGACCCAGTACTTC. Residues: CASSPIGVRETQYF.

The rearrangement joins TRBV19 to TRBJ2-2; maybe TRBD2 (6 bases). In germline, CDR1 is LNHDA, CDR2 SQIVND (reference sequence). V was clipped by 4 bases and J by 0 bases, with 9 bases between them. This CDR3 has 15 amino acids. The CDR3 spells CASSRGGTNTGELFF. The CDR3 DNA sequence: TGTGCCAGTAGTAGGGGCGGGACGAACACCGGGGAGCTGTTTTTT.

The chain links TRBV18 to TRBJ1-1, with TRBD1 identical over 9 bases. From germline, CDR1 is KGHSH and CDR2 LQKENI. The CDR3 extends over 14 amino acids. V shed 3 bases, J shed 6 bases, and the junction held 5 bases outside the gene matches. CDR3: CASSPPGTGPEAFF. CDR3 DNA sequence: TGTGCCAGCTCACCTCCCGGGACAGGGCCTGAAGCTTTCTTT.

This chain uses TRBV10-3 with TRBJ2-7; D gene unclear. In germline, CDR1 is ENHRY, CDR2 SYGVKD. The CDR3 is 14 amino acids. V lost 2 bases and J lost 0, with 8 bases in between. CDR3 coding DNA: TGTGCCATCAGTGAGAACTTCCCCTCCTACGAGCAGTACTTC. Residues: CAISENFPSYEQYF.